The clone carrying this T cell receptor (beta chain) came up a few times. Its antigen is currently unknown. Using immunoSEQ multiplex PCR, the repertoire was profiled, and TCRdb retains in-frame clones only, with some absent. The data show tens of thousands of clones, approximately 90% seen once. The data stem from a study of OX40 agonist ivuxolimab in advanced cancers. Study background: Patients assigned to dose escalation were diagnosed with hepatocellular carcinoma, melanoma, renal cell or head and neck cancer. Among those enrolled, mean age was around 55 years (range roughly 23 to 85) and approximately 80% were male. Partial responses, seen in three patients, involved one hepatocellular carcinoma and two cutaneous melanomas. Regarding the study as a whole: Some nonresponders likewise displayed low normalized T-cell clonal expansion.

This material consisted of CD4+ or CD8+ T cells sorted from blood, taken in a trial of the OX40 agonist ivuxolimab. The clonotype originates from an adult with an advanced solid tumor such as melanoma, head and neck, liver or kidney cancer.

DNA of the CDR3: TGCAGCGTTGTAGGGGGGAGCTCCTACGAGCAGTACTTC. This translates into CSVVGGSSYEQYF. V is TRBV29-1 and J is TRBJ2-7; D may be TRBD1 or TRBD2 (6 bases each). The CDR3 is 13 amino acids. CDR1 and CDR2 (germline): SQVTM, ANQGSEA. Trimming left V 4 bases short and J 0 bases short, with 10 bases between.